Each of the 25 T cell receptor beta chains below was sequenced from the same sample in a study of blood T cell repertoires in COVID-19. This table comes from immunoSEQ multiplex PCR, and its TCRdb copy is limited to in-frame clones, with some not included. The data contain fewer than 140,000 clones, approximately 80% of them singletons. The sample was peripheral blood. The receptors originated from a woman aged 60-75 years with acute or convalescent COVID-19.

The chain employs TRBV9 and TRBJ2-2; no clear D gene. CDR1 is SGDLS and CDR2 is YYNGEE in the germline V gene. Trimming cost V 0 bases and J 1 base, with 7 bases left between them. There are 15 residues in the CDR3. This CDR3 is CASSVEPRNTGELFF. CDR3 bases: TGTGCCAGCAGCGTAGAACCTAGGAACACCGGGGAGCTGTTTTTT. The complete variable domain, with remaining parts taken from reference TRBV9 and TRBJ2-2, reads DSGVTQTPKHLITATGQRVTLRCSPRSGDLSVYWYQQSLDQGLQFLIQYYNGEERAKGNILERFSAQQFPDLHSELNLSSLELGDSALYFCASSVEPRNTGELFFGEGSRLTVL.

The chain recombines TRBV12-3 or TRBV12-4 with TRBJ1-1; D is ambiguous. The V gene lost 2 bases and the J gene lost 7 bases, with 8 bases spanning the gap. The CDR3 extends over 12 amino acids. CDR3 coding DNA: TGTGCCAGCAGTTTAATGGGAGGTGAAGCTTTCTTT. Encoded protein: CASSLMGGEAFF.

This chain uses TRBV27 with TRBJ1-2, with D possibly matching TRBD1 (5 bases). Per germline, CDR1 MNHEY and CDR2 SMNVEV (reference sequence). The V and J ends lost 0 bases and 4 bases respectively, with 21 bases between them. The CDR3 is made up of 18 amino acids. The CDR3 DNA sequence: TGTGCCAGCAGTTTATCGCTCAACGACCTTGACAGCCTCTATGGCTACACCTTC. Its translation is CASSLSLNDLDSLYGYTF.

This clone was found a few times. The rearrangement joins TRBV7-9 to TRBJ1-2, with 7 bases that match TRBD1. J gave up 6 bases and V 2 bases, and 9 bases lay outside the gene matches. The CDR3 runs to 15 residues. Germline V gives CDR1 SEHNR, CDR2 FQNEAQ (reference sequence). The CDR3 region has the DNA TGTGCCAGCAGCTTACTCTTGACAGGGAAAAATGGCTACACCTTC. It translates to CASSLLLTGKNGYTF.

This chain joins TRBV6-5 and TRBJ1-2, with a possible D match to TRBD1 (5 bases). Trimming pared 8 bases from V and 4 bases from J, leaving 17 bases between. This CDR3 has 14 amino acids. CDR1 MNHEY and CDR2 SVGAGI come from the germline V gene. The CDR3 loop is CASGTAGGTYGYTF. As DNA, the CDR3 is TGTGCCAGCGGCACGGCTGGGGGGACCTATGGCTACACCTTC.

The V gene is TRBV7-2, the J gene TRBJ2-7, with 9 bases that match TRBD2. This CDR3 region has 15 residues. Per germline, CDR1 SGHTA and CDR2 FQGNSA. Germline trimming cut 2 bases from V and 4 bases from J; bases unmatched to any gene: 6. CDR3 DNA: TGTGCCAGCAGCTTAAGCGGGGGGAGGTTGTACGAGCAGTACTTC. Protein product: CASSLSGGRLYEQYF. Drawing the rest from reference TRBV7-2 and TRBJ2-7, the complete variable domain is GAGVSQSPSNKVTEKGKDVELRCDPISGHTALYWYRQSLGQGLEFLIYFQGNSAPDKSGLPSDRFSAERTGGSVSTLTIQRTQQEDSAVYLCASSLSGGRLYEQYFGPGTRLTVT.

This chain links TRBV6-5 with TRBJ1-2; D is perhaps TRBD1 (6 bases). Trimming removed 6 bases from V and 3 bases from J, with 17 bases in between. The CDR3 has 15 residues. In germline, CDR1 is MNHEY, CDR2 SVGAGI. The CDR3 is CASRKFPTGHYGYTF. CDR3 DNA sequence: TGTGCCAGCAGAAAGTTCCCGACAGGCCACTATGGCTACACCTTC.

The chain recombines TRBV27 with TRBJ1-1; D may be TRBD1 (6 bases). Between the trimmed V and J ends, which lost 4 bases and 1 base, there was a span of 7 bases. The CDR3 sequence is 13 residues long. The germline CDR1 and CDR2 sequences are MNHEY and SMNVEV (reference sequence). The CDR3, as DNA: TGTGCCAGCAGTTGGACAGAGAACACTGAAGCTTTCTTT. This sequence encodes CASSWTENTEAFF.

The chain carries TRBV4-2 and TRBJ2-5; 15 bases align to TRBD2. Germline CDR1 is LGHNA and CDR2 is YNFKEQ. The CDR3 length is 16 residues. The ends lost 2 bases at V and 3 bases at J; junction bases unmatched: 1. The CDR3 loop is CASSQWTSGGEETQYF. The CDR3 bases are TGTGCCAGCAGCCAATGGACTAGCGGGGGGGAAGAGACCCAGTACTTC.

This clone was found a few times. This rearrangement joins TRBV7-3 to TRBJ2-1; 8 positions agree with TRBD1. The CDR3 contains 14 residues. Trimming cost V 3 bases and J 5 bases; bases outside gene matches: 3. CDR1 is SGHTA and CDR2 is FQGTGA in the germline V gene. CDR3 DNA sequence: TGTGCCAGCAGCTTGACAGGGGCCCACAATGAGCAGTTCTTC. It translates to CASSLTGAHNEQFF.

The genes are TRBV2 and TRBJ1-1; 10 nucleotides line up with TRBD1. Germline loops: CDR1 SNHLY, CDR2 FYNNEI. Unmatched junction bases numbered 10, after V lost 6 bases and J lost 3 bases. The CDR3 length is 16 residues. The CDR3 spells CASRKEPGQGYTEAFF. CDR3 coding DNA: TGTGCCAGCAGGAAAGAACCGGGACAGGGGTACACTGAAGCTTTCTTT.

The sample holds a few counts of this clone. This chain connects TRBV29-1 to TRBJ1-5, with D possibly TRBD1 on 5 matching bases. This CDR3 comprises 12 residues. The germline V gene has CDR1 SQVTM and CDR2 ANQGSEA. Trimming left V 7 bases short and J 1 base short, with 8 bases between. This CDR3 is CSAGQSNQPQHF. In nucleotides, the CDR3 is TGCAGCGCCGGACAAAGCAATCAGCCCCAGCATTTT.

The rearrangement joins TRBV28 to TRBJ2-7, with 9 bases identical to TRBD1. Germline CDR1 reads MDHEN; CDR2 reads SYDVKM. J gave up 7 bases and V 6 bases, and 7 bases lay outside the gene matches. The CDR3 sequence is 13 residues long. Written as DNA, the CDR3 is TGTGCCAGCAGCACTGGACAGGGGAGGGAGCAGTACTTC. It translates to CASSTGQGREQYF.

The J gene is TRBJ2-2, the V gene TRBV29-1; 7 nucleotides agree with TRBD2. The CDR3 is 14 residues long. V was pared by 6 bases and J by 7 bases, with 11 bases of the junction left unmatched. Germline V CDR1 and CDR2: SQVTM, ANQGSEA. CDR3 sequence reads: CSVDPSRGDGELFF. CDR3 coding DNA: TGCAGCGTCGATCCCTCACGGGGGGACGGGGAGCTGTTTTTT.

The chain combines TRBV20-1 with TRBJ2-1; D is ambiguous. There are 12 residues in the CDR3. Looked up from germline, CDR1 is DFQATT and CDR2 is SNEGSKA (reference sequence). Trimming took off 3 bases at V and 5 bases at J, with 8 bases between the two ends. The CDR3 sequence is CSASRQDNEQFF. The CDR3 DNA follows: TGCAGTGCTAGTAGGCAGGACAATGAGCAGTTCTTC.

J is TRBJ2-7 and V is TRBV7-3; 10 bases are a match to TRBD1. The germline V gene has CDR1 SGHTA and CDR2 FQGTGA. The junction had 5 bases not matched to a gene; V was cut back by 4 bases and J by 2 bases. The CDR3 length is 15 residues. The CDR3 DNA is TGTGCCAGCAGCTACCAGACAGGGGGCCCCTACGAGCAGTACTTC. Protein product: CASSYQTGGPYEQYF.

This clone appeared once. V usage is TRBV7-3 and J usage is TRBJ2-5, with TRBD1 matching 8 bases. Germline V gene data show CDR1 as SGHTA and CDR2 as FQGTGA. Unmatched junction bases numbered 4, after V lost 3 bases and J lost 4 bases. The length of the CDR3 is 14 residues. CDR3 nucleotide sequence: TGTGCCAGCAGCTTGACAGGGGTTCGAGAGACCCAGTACTTC. It codes for CASSLTGVRETQYF.

This clone was found once. This chain's CDR3 is CASSPVGLAGPGELFF. As DNA, the CDR3 is TGCGCCAGCAGCCCCGTAGGACTAGCGGGGCCCGGGGAGCTGTTTTTT. V and J are TRBV5-1 and TRBJ2-2, with 12 bases matching TRBD2. CDR1 is SGHRS, CDR2 YFSETQ, per germline. Unmatched junction bases numbered 7, after V lost 4 bases and J lost 6 bases. This CDR3 contains 16 residues.

The chain recombines TRBV11-3 with TRBJ2-1, with 7 bases aligning to TRBD2. V shed 4 bases and J 5 bases; nucleotides not matched to a gene: 11. The CDR3 sequence is 16 residues long. Germline CDR1 reads SGHNT; CDR2 reads YENEEA. This chain's CDR3 is CASSYDAQGLNNEQFF. CDR3 coding DNA: TGTGCCAGCAGCTACGATGCGCAGGGACTAAACAATGAGCAGTTCTTC. Looking up the rest from reference TRBV11-3 and TRBJ2-1 gives the full variable domain: EAGVVQSPRYKIIEKKQPVAFWCNPISGHNTLYWYLQNLGQGPELLIRYENEEAVDDSQLPKDRFSAERLKGVDSTLKIQPAELGDSAVYLCASSYDAQGLNNEQFFGPGTRLTVL.

The chain joins TRBV30 to TRBJ2-2; D gene uncertain. Per germline, CDR1 GTSNPN and CDR2 SVGIG (reference sequence). The germline V and J ends were trimmed by 3 bases and 1 base, with 12 bases remaining between them. The CDR3 extends over 15 amino acids. CDR3 region: CAWREPAGNTGELFF. The CDR3 nucleotides read TGTGCCTGGAGAGAACCGGCAGGGAACACCGGGGAGCTGTTTTTT.

This clone was observed once. The chain carries TRBV5-4 and TRBJ1-6; no reliable D call. V lost 2 bases to trimming and J lost 10 bases, with 13 bases between them. CDR3 size: 14 residues. CDR1 and CDR2 from the germline V gene are SGHNT and YYREEE (reference sequence). CDR3 bases: TGTGCCAGCAGCTTAAAGAGGCCCGACTCACCCCTCCACTTT. Amino acids: CASSLKRPDSPLHF.

This chain links TRBV6-5 with TRBJ2-7; 12 bases are shared with TRBD2. The trim removed 5 bases at V and 5 bases at J, leaving 4 bases unmatched. CDR1 MNHEY and CDR2 SVGAGI come from the germline V gene. The length of the CDR3 is 14 residues. The CDR3 region is CASSLAGGPHEQYF. The CDR3 DNA is TGTGCCAGCAGTCTAGCGGGAGGGCCTCACGAGCAGTACTTC.

The V call is TRBV19, the J call TRBJ1-4; 7 positions agree with TRBD1. The CDR3 is made up of 13 amino acids. Germline trimming cut 8 bases from V and 3 bases from J; bases unmatched to any gene: 3. Germline lookup yields CDR1 LNHDA and CDR2 SQIVND (reference sequence). This CDR3 is CASLRGPNEKLFF. DNA for the CDR3: TGTGCCAGTCTGAGGGGGCCTAATGAAAAACTGTTTTTT.

This chain uses TRBV5-4 with TRBJ2-7, with 11 positions matching TRBD2. Germline CDR1 SGHNT, CDR2 YYREEE (reference sequence). V dropped 4 bases and J dropped 5; count of bases not matched to a gene: 8. This CDR3 has 15 amino acids. The CDR3 loop reads CASSQTSGRFHEQYF. In nucleotides, the CDR3 is TGTGCCAGCAGCCAAACTAGCGGGAGATTCCACGAGCAGTACTTC.

Only one count was recorded for this clone. This chain connects TRBV10-3 to TRBJ2-5, with 9 bases lining up with TRBD2. Germline CDR1 and CDR2: ENHRY and SYGVKD. This CDR3 region has 17 residues. Trimming took 1 base from V and 1 from J; bases not matched to a gene: 7. CDR3 sequence (DNA): TGTGCCATCAGTGAGTGGGGTAGCGGGGGAGGCCAAGAGACCCAGTACTTC. This gives the protein CAISEWGSGGGQETQYF.